The 9 T cell receptor beta chains in this list originate from one sample, sequenced in a study of human T cells and chemical hapten exposure (dated by TCRdb to the early 2020s). What this sample's time point label stands for: patch test 1, 2 weeks after DPC sensitization. The treatment or condition label, as the study defines it: therapeutic diphenylcyclopropenone sensitization with weekly scalp DPC. Library method: RACE. Instrument on record: NextSeq 500. TCRdb passed the public sequencing reads through fastp at Q25 and MiXCR, retaining productive beta sequences. A single entry per CDR3 protein holds the most common genes and DNA from its merged rows. The sample yields 180,000 or so distinct CDR3 sequences; roughly 14% were counted once. The ten largest clones add up to less than 2% of the sample. Material: whole blood, obtained in connection with sensitization to the hapten diphenylcyclopropenone (DPC). The receptors were sampled from a woman aged 25 to 39 with alopecia areata. Some clones in this sample may be carry-over from other donors' samples.

V and J are TRBV6-5 and TRBJ1-4; tentative D call: TRBD1 (6 bases). Germline assignment: CDR1 MNHEY and CDR2 SVGAGI. V dropped 6 bases and J dropped 4 bases, with 15 bases sitting between them. The CDR3 length is 15 residues. The CDR3, as DNA: TGTGCCAGCAGCCTGAGTACAGGGTTTAATGAAAAACTGTTTTTT. It specifies CASSLSTGFNEKLFF.

This clonotype was counted a single time. V gene TRBV9 combines with J gene TRBJ2-2, with 7 bases that match TRBD1. This CDR3 region has 15 residues. Germline CDR1 and CDR2: SGDLS and YYNGEE. The J segment lost 4 bases and the V segment lost 3 bases, leaving 6 bases of the junction unmatched. The CDR3 loop reads CASSERTGLTGELFF. In DNA, the CDR3 is TGTGCCAGCAGCGAACGGACAGGCCTCACCGGGGAGCTGTTTTTT.

This clonotype was seen a few times. The rearrangement uses TRBV12-3 or TRBV12-4 and TRBJ1-1; D is perhaps TRBD1 (5 bases). Trimming removed 4 bases at V and 1 base at J, with 16 bases between. This CDR3 is 16 amino acids long. The CDR3 here is CASSSIWDGRNTEAFF. CDR3 DNA sequence: TGTGCCAGCAGTTCTATTTGGGACGGACGGAACACTGAAGCTTTCTTT.

This chain connects TRBV5-1 to TRBJ1-5; 7 positions match TRBD1. J lost 4 bases, V lost 4 bases, and 2 bases had no gene match. Germline values: CDR1 SGHRS, CDR2 YFSETQ. This CDR3 comprises 13 residues. CDR3 region: CASSKGQNQPQHF. CDR3 nucleotide sequence: TGCGCCAGCAGCAAGGGACAGAATCAGCCCCAGCATTTT.

The chain employs TRBV27 and TRBJ2-2; the match to TRBD1 covers 8 bases. Losses at the gene ends were 3 bases for V and 3 bases for J; bases not matched to a gene: 9. The germline CDR1 and CDR2 sequences are MNHEY and SMNVEV (reference sequence). The CDR3 totals 17 residues. In DNA, the CDR3 is TGTGCCAGCAGTTTCGAAGCCAGGGGGCCCTACACCGGGGAGCTGTTTTTT. Amino acid sequence: CASSFEARGPYTGELFF.

This clonotype came up many times. This chain connects TRBV3-1 to TRBJ2-7; no reliable D call. The CDR3 totals 11 residues. The V gene's germline CDR1 is LGHDT and CDR2 YNNKEL (reference sequence). V lost 2 bases and J 7 bases, leaving 6 bases between the germline ends. The CDR3 nucleotides read TGTGCCAGCAGCCAAACGTGGGAGCAGTACTTC. Translation: CASSQTWEQYF.

This clonotype was observed at least ten times. The chain uses TRBV12-3 or TRBV12-4 and TRBJ1-2, with D unresolved. This CDR3 is 14 amino acids long. With 5 bases removed from V and 0 bases from J, the gap between germline ends came to 10 bases. CDR3 sequence reads: CASSPAAANYGYTF. The CDR3 nucleotides read TGTGCCAGCAGTCCCGCCGCAGCTAACTATGGCTACACCTTC.

The sample holds a few counts of this clonotype. J is TRBJ2-3 and V is TRBV19, with a tentative D call TRBD2 (6 bases). This CDR3 is built from 14 residues. The V and J ends lost 10 bases and 2 bases respectively, with 16 bases between them. Germline lookup yields CDR1 LNHDA and CDR2 SQIVND (reference sequence). The CDR3 DNA follows: TGTGCCACTCAAACCCGGGGGAACACAGATACGCAGTATTTT. Its translation: CATQTRGNTDTQYF.

The rearrangement joins TRBV20-1 to TRBJ2-7; no reliable D call. The V end lost 2 bases, the J end lost 3 bases, and 11 bases lay between the germline ends. This CDR3 region has 13 residues. Germline values: CDR1 DFQATT, CDR2 SNEGSKA (reference sequence). The CDR3 here is CSARTEINYEQYF. Here the CDR3 DNA reads TGCAGTGCTAGAACCGAGATAAACTACGAGCAGTACTTC.